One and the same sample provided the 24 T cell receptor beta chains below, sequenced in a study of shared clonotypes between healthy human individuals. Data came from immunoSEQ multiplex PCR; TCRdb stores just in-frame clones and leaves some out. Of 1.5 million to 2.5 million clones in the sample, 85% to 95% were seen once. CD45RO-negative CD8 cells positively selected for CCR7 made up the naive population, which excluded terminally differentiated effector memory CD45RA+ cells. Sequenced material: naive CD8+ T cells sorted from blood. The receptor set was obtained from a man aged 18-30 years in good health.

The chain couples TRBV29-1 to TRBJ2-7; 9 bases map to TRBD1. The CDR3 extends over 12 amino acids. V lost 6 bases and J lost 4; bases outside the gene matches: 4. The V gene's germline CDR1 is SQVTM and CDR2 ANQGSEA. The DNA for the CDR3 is TGCAGCGTACCCGGGACAGGGTACGAGCAGTACTTC. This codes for CSVPGTGYEQYF.

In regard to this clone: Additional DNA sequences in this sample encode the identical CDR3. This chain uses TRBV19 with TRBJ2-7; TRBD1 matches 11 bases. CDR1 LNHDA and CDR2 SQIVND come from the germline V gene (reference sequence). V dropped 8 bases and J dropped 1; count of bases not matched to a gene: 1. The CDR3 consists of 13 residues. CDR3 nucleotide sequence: TGTGCCAGTGGGACAGGGGGTTCCTACGAGCAGTACTTC. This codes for CASGTGGSYEQYF.

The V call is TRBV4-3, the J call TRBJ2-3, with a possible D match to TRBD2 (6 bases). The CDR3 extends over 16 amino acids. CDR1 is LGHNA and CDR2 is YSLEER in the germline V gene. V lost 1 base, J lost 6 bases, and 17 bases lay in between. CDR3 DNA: TGCGCCAGCAGCCAAGGGATAGCGGACCCCCCCGATACGCAGTATTTT. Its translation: CASSQGIADPPDTQYF.

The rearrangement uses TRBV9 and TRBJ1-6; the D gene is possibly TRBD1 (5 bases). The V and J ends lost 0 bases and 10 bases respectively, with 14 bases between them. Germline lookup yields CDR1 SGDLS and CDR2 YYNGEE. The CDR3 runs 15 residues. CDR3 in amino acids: CASSVDPGPGSPLHF. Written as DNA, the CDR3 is TGTGCCAGCAGCGTAGACCCAGGGCCGGGCTCACCCCTCCACTTT.

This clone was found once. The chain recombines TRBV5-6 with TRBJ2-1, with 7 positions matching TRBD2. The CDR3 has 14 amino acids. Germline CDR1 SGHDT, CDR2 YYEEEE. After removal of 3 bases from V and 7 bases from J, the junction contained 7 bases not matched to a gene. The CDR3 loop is CASSWPSGKNEQFF. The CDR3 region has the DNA TGTGCCAGCAGCTGGCCTAGCGGTAAGAATGAGCAGTTCTTC.

Here the CDR3 DNA reads TGTGCCAGCAGCTATTACCGGACCCGATCTGAGCGGCCCCAGCATTTT. This gives the protein CASSYYRTRSERPQHF. J is TRBJ1-5 and V is TRBV9; no clear D gene. Germline assignment: CDR1 SGDLS and CDR2 YYNGEE. The CDR3 is 16 residues long. V was clipped by 4 bases and J by 9 bases, with 23 bases between them.

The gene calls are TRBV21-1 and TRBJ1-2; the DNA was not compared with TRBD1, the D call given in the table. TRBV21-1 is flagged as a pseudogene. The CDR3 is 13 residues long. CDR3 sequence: CASSPRGNYGYTF. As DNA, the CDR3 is TGTGCCAGCAGCCCCAGGGGGAACTATGGCTACACCTTC.

In DNA, the CDR3 is TGCGCCAGCAGCCAAGAATCGACAGGGGATAGCAATCAGCCCCAGCATTTT. This gives the protein CASSQESTGDSNQPQHF. The chain recombines TRBV4-1 with TRBJ1-5, with 8 bases fitting TRBD1. This CDR3 contains 17 residues. Germline V gene lookup returns CDR1 MGHRA and CDR2 YSYEKL. Trimming removed 0 bases from V and 0 bases from J; junction bases left unmatched: 4.

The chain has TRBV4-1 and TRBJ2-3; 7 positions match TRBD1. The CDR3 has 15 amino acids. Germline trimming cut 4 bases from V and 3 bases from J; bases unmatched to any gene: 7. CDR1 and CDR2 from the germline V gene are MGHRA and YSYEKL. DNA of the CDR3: TGCGCCAGCAGCCGCCGGGACAGTCTAACAGATACGCAGTATTTT. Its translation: CASSRRDSLTDTQYF.

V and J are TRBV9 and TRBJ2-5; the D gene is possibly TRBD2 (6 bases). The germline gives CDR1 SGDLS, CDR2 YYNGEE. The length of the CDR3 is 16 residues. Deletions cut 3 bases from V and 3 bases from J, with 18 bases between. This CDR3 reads CASSANRGTPKETQYF. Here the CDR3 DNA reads TGTGCCAGCAGCGCAAATCGAGGGACTCCGAAAGAGACCCAGTACTTC.

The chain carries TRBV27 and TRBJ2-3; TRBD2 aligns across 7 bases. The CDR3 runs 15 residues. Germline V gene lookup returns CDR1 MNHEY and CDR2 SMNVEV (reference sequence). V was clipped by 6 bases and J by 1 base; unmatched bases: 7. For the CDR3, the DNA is TGTGCCAGCAGCCAAACTAGCGATGGCACAGATACGCAGTATTTT. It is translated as CASSQTSDGTDTQYF.

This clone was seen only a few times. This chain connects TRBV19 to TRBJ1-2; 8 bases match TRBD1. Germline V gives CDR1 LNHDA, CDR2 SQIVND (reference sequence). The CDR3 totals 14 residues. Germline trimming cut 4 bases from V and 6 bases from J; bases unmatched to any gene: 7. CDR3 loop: CASSTTPGGNGYTF. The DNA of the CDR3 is TGTGCCAGTAGTACTACGCCAGGGGGCAATGGCTACACCTTC.

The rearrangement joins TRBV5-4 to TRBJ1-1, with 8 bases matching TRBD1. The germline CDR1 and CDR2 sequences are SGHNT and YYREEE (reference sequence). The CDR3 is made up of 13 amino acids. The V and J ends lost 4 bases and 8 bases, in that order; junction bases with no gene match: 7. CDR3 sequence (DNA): TGTGCCAGCAGCCCGGGGACAGGTGCCGAAGCTTTCTTT. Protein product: CASSPGTGAEAFF. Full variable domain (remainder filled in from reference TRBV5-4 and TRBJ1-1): ETGVTQSPTHLIKTRGQQVTLRCSSQSGHNTVSWYQQALGQGPQFIFQYYREEENGRGNFPPRFSGLQFPNYSSELNVNALELDDSALYLCASSPGTGAEAFFGQGTRLTVV.

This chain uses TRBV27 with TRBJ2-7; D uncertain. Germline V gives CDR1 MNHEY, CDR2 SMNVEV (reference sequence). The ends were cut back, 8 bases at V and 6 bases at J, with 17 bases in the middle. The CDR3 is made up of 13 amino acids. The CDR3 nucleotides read TGTGCCAGCTCCTGGAGTGCGTTAAGCGAGCAGTACTTC. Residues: CASSWSALSEQYF.

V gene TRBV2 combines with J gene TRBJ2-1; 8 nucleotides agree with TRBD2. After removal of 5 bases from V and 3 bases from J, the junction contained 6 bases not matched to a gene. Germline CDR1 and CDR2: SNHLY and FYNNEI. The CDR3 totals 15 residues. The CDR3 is CASSYTGGDYNEQFF. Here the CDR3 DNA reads TGTGCCAGCAGTTACACCGGGGGGGACTACAATGAGCAGTTCTTC.

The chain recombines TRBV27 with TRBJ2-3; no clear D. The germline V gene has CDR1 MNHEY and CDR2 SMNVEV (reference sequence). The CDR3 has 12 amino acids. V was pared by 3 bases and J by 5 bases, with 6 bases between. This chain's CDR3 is CASSFIGDTQYF. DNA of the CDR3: TGTGCCAGCAGTTTTATAGGAGATACGCAGTATTTT.

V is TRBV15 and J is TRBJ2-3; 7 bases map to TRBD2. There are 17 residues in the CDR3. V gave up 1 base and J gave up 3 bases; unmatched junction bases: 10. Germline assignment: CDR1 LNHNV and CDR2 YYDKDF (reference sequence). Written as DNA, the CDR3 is TGTGCCACCAGCAGAGGTCCCTACGGGGAGGGGACAGATACGCAGTATTTT. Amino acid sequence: CATSRGPYGEGTDTQYF.

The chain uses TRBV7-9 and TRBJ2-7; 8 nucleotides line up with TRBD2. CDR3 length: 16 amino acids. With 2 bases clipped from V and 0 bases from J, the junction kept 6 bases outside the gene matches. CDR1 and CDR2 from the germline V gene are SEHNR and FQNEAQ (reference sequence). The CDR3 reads CASSLKDAGGSYEQYF. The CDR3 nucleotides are TGTGCCAGCAGCTTAAAGGATGCGGGGGGCTCCTACGAGCAGTACTTC.

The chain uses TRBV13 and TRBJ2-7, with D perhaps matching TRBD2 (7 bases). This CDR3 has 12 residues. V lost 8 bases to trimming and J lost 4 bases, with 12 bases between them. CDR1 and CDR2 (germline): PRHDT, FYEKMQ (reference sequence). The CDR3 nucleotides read TGTGCCAGCCGGGGAGGGGGATACGAGCAGTACTTC. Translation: CASRGGGYEQYF.

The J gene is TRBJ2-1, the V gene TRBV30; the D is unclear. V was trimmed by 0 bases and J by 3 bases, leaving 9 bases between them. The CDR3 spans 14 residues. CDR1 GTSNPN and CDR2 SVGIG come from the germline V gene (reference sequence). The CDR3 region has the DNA TGTGCCTGGAGTGTTCCTCAAGACTACAATGAGCAGTTCTTC. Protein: CAWSVPQDYNEQFF.

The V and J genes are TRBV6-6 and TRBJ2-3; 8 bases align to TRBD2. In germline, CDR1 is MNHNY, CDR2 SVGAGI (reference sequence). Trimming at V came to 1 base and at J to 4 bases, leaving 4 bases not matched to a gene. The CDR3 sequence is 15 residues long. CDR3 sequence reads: CASSYWREAPDTQYF. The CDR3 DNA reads TGTGCCAGCAGTTACTGGCGGGAGGCCCCAGATACGCAGTATTTT.

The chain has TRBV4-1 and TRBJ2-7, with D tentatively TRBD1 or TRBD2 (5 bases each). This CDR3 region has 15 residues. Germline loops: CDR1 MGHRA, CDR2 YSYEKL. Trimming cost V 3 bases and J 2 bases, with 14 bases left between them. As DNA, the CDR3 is TGCGCCAGCAGCCATGTACCGGGACCCACCTACGAGCAGTACTTC. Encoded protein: CASSHVPGPTYEQYF.

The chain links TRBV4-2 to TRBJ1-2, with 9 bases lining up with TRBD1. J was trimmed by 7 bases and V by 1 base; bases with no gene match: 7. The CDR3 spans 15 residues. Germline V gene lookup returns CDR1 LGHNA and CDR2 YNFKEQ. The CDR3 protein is CASSQGRGQGFGYTF. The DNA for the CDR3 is TGTGCCAGCAGCCAAGGAAGAGGACAGGGGTTTGGCTACACCTTC.

CDR3: CASSLILRTMEGEKLFF. The CDR3 region has the DNA TGTGCCAGCAGTTTAATTCTAAGGACGATGGAGGGGGAAAAACTGTTTTTT. The chain combines TRBV28 with TRBJ1-4; possibly TRBD1 for D (5 bases). CDR3 size: 17 residues. The V end was cut by 2 bases, the J end by 8 bases, with 21 bases between. Germline V gene data show CDR1 as MDHEN and CDR2 as SYDVKM.